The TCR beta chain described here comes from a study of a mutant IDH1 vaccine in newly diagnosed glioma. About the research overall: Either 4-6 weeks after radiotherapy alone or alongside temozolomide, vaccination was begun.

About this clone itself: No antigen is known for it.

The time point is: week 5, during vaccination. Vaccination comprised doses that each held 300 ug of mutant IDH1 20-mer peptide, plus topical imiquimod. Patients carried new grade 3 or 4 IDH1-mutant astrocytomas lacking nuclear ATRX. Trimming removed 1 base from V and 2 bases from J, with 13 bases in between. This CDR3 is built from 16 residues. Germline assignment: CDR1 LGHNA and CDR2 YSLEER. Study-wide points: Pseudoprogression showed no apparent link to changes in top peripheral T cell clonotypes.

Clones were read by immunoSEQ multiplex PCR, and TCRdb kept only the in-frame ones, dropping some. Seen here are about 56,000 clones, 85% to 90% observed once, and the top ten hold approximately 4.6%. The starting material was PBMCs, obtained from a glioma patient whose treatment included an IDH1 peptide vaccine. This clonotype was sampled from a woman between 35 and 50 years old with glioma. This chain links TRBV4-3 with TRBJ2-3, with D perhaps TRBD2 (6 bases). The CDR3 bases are TGCGCCAGCAGCCAAGTGAACGGGGGATTCACAGATACGCAGTATTTT. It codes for CASSQVNGGFTDTQYF.